This entry lists 7 T cell receptor beta chains sequenced from one sample in a study of cytomegalovirus exposure and HLA in healthy donors. Use of 60 Vbeta and 13 Jbeta primers characterized the PCR. The protocol was immunoSEQ multiplex PCR, while the TCRdb copy is restricted to in-frame clones and leaves out a portion. Of more than 100,000 clones detected, about three fifths appear once; the ten largest clones hold 9% to 10%. The sample comprised PBMCs. These receptors came from a man in his forties in good health and CMV-seropositive.

The rearrangement uses TRBV15 and TRBJ2-2, with D possibly matching TRBD1 (6 bases). The V gene's germline CDR1 is LNHNV and CDR2 YYDKDF (reference sequence). This CDR3 region has 16 residues. The V gene lost 0 bases and the J gene lost 0 bases, with 8 bases spanning the gap. CDR3 residues: CATSRETGPNTGELFF. The CDR3 DNA is TGTGCCACCAGCAGAGAGACAGGCCCGAACACCGGGGAGCTGTTTTTT.

This clone has just one count. The genes are TRBV4-2 and TRBJ1-2; TRBD1 aligns across 8 bases. CDR3 size: 14 residues. V dropped 4 bases and J dropped 8; count of bases not matched to a gene: 9. Germline V gene data show CDR1 as LGHNA and CDR2 as YNFKEQ. This chain's CDR3 is CASSPPGQGLGYTF. The DNA for the CDR3 is TGTGCCAGCAGCCCCCCCGGACAGGGTTTGGGCTACACCTTC.

The rearrangement links TRBV19 to TRBJ2-3, with 8 bases aligning to TRBD1. The CDR3 has 14 amino acids. From germline, CDR1 is LNHDA and CDR2 SQIVND (reference sequence). V was clipped by 8 bases and J by 3 bases; unmatched bases: 7. The CDR3 DNA reads as TGTGCCAGTCGCCGGGACAGGCAAACAGATACGCAGTATTTT. Encoded protein: CASRRDRQTDTQYF.

The sample holds one count of this clone. The chain couples TRBV21-1 to TRBJ2-5; the table names TRBD2, a call not compared with the DNA. TRBV21-1 is designated a pseudogene. This CDR3 spans 17 amino acids. CDR3 in DNA: TGTGCCAGCAGTAGCTGTGGTGGGGGGGACGGATGGGAGACCCAGTACTTC. It is translated as CASSSCGGGDGWETQYF.

The chain combines TRBV4-3 with TRBJ2-5; D might be TRBD2 (6 bases). The CDR3 runs to 14 residues. CDR1 and CDR2 from the germline V gene are LGHNA and YSLEER. V lost 1 base and J lost 2, with 8 bases in between. CDR3 sequence: CASSQGAGQETQYF. The CDR3 coding sequence is TGCGCCAGCAGCCAAGGCGCGGGGCAAGAGACCCAGTACTTC.

This chain links TRBV7-8 with TRBJ1-1; D gene unclear. V lost 5 bases and J 1 base, leaving 14 bases between the germline ends. CDR1 and CDR2 (germline): SGHVS, FQNEAQ. The CDR3 has 15 amino acids. CDR3 bases: TGTGCCAGCAGCACCCATGAATCAGGGAACACTGAAGCTTTCTTT. This gives the protein CASSTHESGNTEAFF. The full variable domain, its missing parts supplied by reference TRBV7-8 and TRBJ1-1, is GAGVSQSPRYKVAKRGQDVALRCDPISGHVSLFWYQQALGQGPEFLTYFQNEAQLDKSGLPSDRFFAERPEGSVSTLKIQRTQQEDSAVYLCASSTHESGNTEAFFGQGTRLTVV.

In nucleotides, the CDR3 is TGCAGCGTTGGTGGGGCCAGCGGGGAAAAACTGTTTTTT. Its translation: CSVGGASGEKLFF. This chain links TRBV29-1 with TRBJ1-4; tentatively, D is TRBD1 (5 bases). CDR1 and CDR2 from the germline V gene are SQVTM and ANQGSEA. CDR3 length: 13 residues. Trimming removed 4 bases from V and 8 bases from J, with 14 bases in between.